These T cell receptor beta chains were read from a single sample in a study of neurological immune-mediated disorders. TCRdb ran MiXCR on the 5' RACE reads and lists one entry per CDR3 protein. The data show approximately 37,000 distinct CDR3 sequences, with 3% to 3.5% seen just once and roughly 8.2% held by the top ten. Sequencing input: PBMCs. Receptor source: a woman aged 60-75 years with multiple sclerosis. Both conserved end residues are part of each CDR3. Each record gives: clone size, V gene, J gene, D gene, CDR3 protein, CDR3 DNA. The D gene is left open where the match is weak. Clone size is shown for a subset of rows, as once, few, many or a class of expanded clone.

clone_size: many
v_call: TRBV20-1
j_call: TRBJ1-1
d_call: .
cdr3_aa: CSVDGPTNTEAFF
cdr3_nt: TGCAGTGTTGATGGACCTACCAACACTGAAGCTTTCTTT

clone_size: few
v_call: TRBV28
j_call: TRBJ2-7
d_call: .
cdr3_aa: CASREEYEQYF
cdr3_nt: TGTGCCAGCAGAGAGGAATACGAGCAGTACTTC

clone_size: .
v_call: TRBV28
j_call: TRBJ1-2
d_call: .
cdr3_aa: CASSGLTSGGYTF
cdr3_nt: TGTGCCAGCAGCGGACTGACTTCGGGAGGCTACACCTTC

clone_size: many
v_call: TRBV5-1
j_call: TRBJ2-7
d_call: .
cdr3_aa: CASSLVSGTYEQYF
cdr3_nt: TGCGCCAGCAGCTTGGTCAGCGGAACCTACGAGCAGTACTTC

clone_size: many
v_call: TRBV7-2
j_call: TRBJ2-1
d_call: TRBD2
cdr3_aa: CASSALLAGPSHEQFF
cdr3_nt: TGTGCCAGCAGCGCCCTGCTAGCGGGCCCCTCACATGAGCAGTTCTTC

clone_size: many
v_call: TRBV12-3/TRBV12-4
j_call: TRBJ2-6
d_call: TRBD1
cdr3_aa: CASRDRGRRPSGANVLTF
cdr3_nt: TGTGCCAGCAGGGACAGGGGGCGCCGACCCTCTGGGGCCAACGTCCTGACTTTC

clone_size: many
v_call: TRBV25-1
j_call: TRBJ1-5
d_call: .
cdr3_aa: CASSGGVSNQPQHF
cdr3_nt: TGTGCCAGCAGTGGGGGGGTGAGCAATCAGCCCCAGCATTTT

clone_size: many
v_call: TRBV5-1
j_call: TRBJ2-7
d_call: .
cdr3_aa: CASSEQGQYEQYF
cdr3_nt: TGCGCCAGCAGCGAACAGGGTCAGTACGAGCAGTACTTC

clone_size: many
v_call: TRBV4-1
j_call: TRBJ1-5
d_call: TRBD1
cdr3_aa: CASRPTGHSNQPQHF
cdr3_nt: TGCGCCAGCAGGCCGACAGGGCATAGCAATCAGCCCCAGCATTTT

clone_size: many
v_call: TRBV20-1
j_call: TRBJ2-6
d_call: TRBD2
cdr3_aa: CSAEDLAGGSSGANVLTF
cdr3_nt: TGCAGTGCGGAGGATTTAGCGGGGGGCAGCTCTGGGGCCAACGTCCTGACTTTC

clone_size: many
v_call: TRBV27
j_call: TRBJ2-1
d_call: TRBD2
cdr3_aa: CASSFRLAGDNEQFF
cdr3_nt: TGTGCCAGCAGTTTCAGACTAGCGGGGGACAATGAGCAGTTCTTC

clone_size: many
v_call: TRBV13
j_call: TRBJ1-1
d_call: TRBD1
cdr3_aa: CASRTGMNTEAFF
cdr3_nt: TGTGCCAGCAGGACAGGGATGAACACTGAAGCTTTCTTT

clone_size: many
v_call: TRBV3-1
j_call: TRBJ2-2
d_call: .
cdr3_aa: CASSQRPVTGELFF
cdr3_nt: TGTGCCAGCAGCCAGCGGCCCGTCACCGGGGAGCTGTTTTTT

clone_size: many
v_call: TRBV4-1
j_call: TRBJ2-7
d_call: .
cdr3_aa: CASSHPLRSYEQYF
cdr3_nt: TGCGCCAGCAGCCATCCGTTACGCTCCTACGAGCAGTACTTC

clone_size: many
v_call: TRBV12-3/TRBV12-4
j_call: TRBJ2-5
d_call: TRBD2
cdr3_aa: CASSLRGGGETQYF
cdr3_nt: TGTGCCAGCAGTTTAAGGGGCGGGGGAGAGACCCAGTACTTC

clone_size: .
v_call: TRBV5-1
j_call: TRBJ1-1
d_call: TRBD1
cdr3_aa: CASSFPGQGEAEAFF
cdr3_nt: TGCGCCAGCAGCTTCCCGGGACAGGGAGAGGCTGAAGCTTTCTTT

clone_size: many
v_call: TRBV5-1
j_call: TRBJ2-5
d_call: .
cdr3_aa: CASSFRVTETQYF
cdr3_nt: TGCGCCAGCAGCTTCAGGGTAACAGAGACCCAGTACTTC

clone_size: many
v_call: TRBV20-1
j_call: TRBJ1-3
d_call: .
cdr3_aa: CSALPGQENTIYF
cdr3_nt: TGCAGTGCCTTACCCGGGCAGGAAAACACCATATATTTT

clone_size: many
v_call: TRBV12-3/TRBV12-4
j_call: TRBJ2-5
d_call: .
cdr3_aa: CASSWQGSYQETQYF
cdr3_nt: TGTGCCAGCAGTTGGCAGGGTTCGTACCAAGAGACCCAGTACTTC

clone_size: many
v_call: TRBV20-1
j_call: TRBJ2-3
d_call: TRBD1
cdr3_aa: CSVSGQGLDTQYF
cdr3_nt: TGCAGTGTTTCAGGACAGGGGCTAGATACGCAGTATTTT

clone_size: many
v_call: TRBV12-3/TRBV12-4
j_call: TRBJ2-2
d_call: TRBD1
cdr3_aa: CASSTGTGPNTGELFF
cdr3_nt: TGTGCCAGCAGTACGGGGACAGGGCCGAACACCGGGGAGCTGTTTTTT

clone_size: many
v_call: TRBV5-6
j_call: TRBJ2-7
d_call: .
cdr3_aa: CASSPSSQGNTYEQYF
cdr3_nt: TGTGCCAGCAGCCCGTCGTCACAGGGAAACACCTACGAGCAGTACTTC

clone_size: .
v_call: TRBV5-1
j_call: TRBJ1-1
d_call: .
cdr3_aa: CASSLELGGGTEAFF
cdr3_nt: TGCGCCAGCAGCTTGGAACTCGGAGGGGGCACTGAAGCTTTCTTT

clone_size: many
v_call: TRBV5-1
j_call: TRBJ2-2
d_call: TRBD1
cdr3_aa: CASRLTGDTGELFF
cdr3_nt: TGCGCCAGCAGACTAACAGGGGACACCGGGGAGCTGTTTTTT

clone_size: many
v_call: TRBV3-1
j_call: TRBJ1-1
d_call: .
cdr3_aa: CASSQDMGQGNTEAFF
cdr3_nt: TGTGCCAGCAGCCAAGATATGGGCCAGGGGAACACTGAAGCTTTCTTT

clone_size: many
v_call: TRBV3-1
j_call: TRBJ1-1
d_call: .
cdr3_aa: CASSRGDRDTEAFF
cdr3_nt: TGTGCCAGCAGCCGGGGGGACCGCGACACTGAAGCTTTCTTT

clone_size: many
v_call: TRBV5-1
j_call: TRBJ1-2
d_call: .
cdr3_aa: CASSLELGGSIYGYTF
cdr3_nt: TGCGCCAGCAGCTTGGAACTGGGCGGGAGCATCTATGGCTACACCTTC

clone_size: few
v_call: TRBV5-5
j_call: TRBJ2-1
d_call: TRBD1
cdr3_aa: CASRPQGNEQFF
cdr3_nt: TGTGCCAGCAGACCACAGGGGAATGAGCAGTTCTTC

clone_size: many
v_call: TRBV14
j_call: TRBJ1-3
d_call: .
cdr3_aa: CASSHGISGNTIYF
cdr3_nt: TGTGCCAGCAGCCACGGCATCTCTGGAAACACCATATATTTT

clone_size: medium-sized
v_call: TRBV20-1
j_call: TRBJ2-7
d_call: .
cdr3_aa: CSARDEGGGKYEQYF
cdr3_nt: TGCAGTGCTAGAGATGAGGGTGGGGGAAAGTACGAGCAGTACTTC

clone_size: many
v_call: TRBV12-3/TRBV12-4
j_call: TRBJ1-1
d_call: TRBD1
cdr3_aa: CASSHWTGVAFF
cdr3_nt: TGTGCCAGCAGCCATTGGACAGGGGTGGCTTTCTTT

clone_size: many
v_call: TRBV7-9
j_call: TRBJ1-1
d_call: TRBD1
cdr3_aa: CASSSRTGETEAFF
cdr3_nt: TGTGCCAGCAGCTCCAGGACAGGGGAGACTGAAGCTTTCTTT

clone_size: many
v_call: TRBV16
j_call: TRBJ2-7
d_call: TRBD1
cdr3_aa: CASSQLTGGFYEQYF
cdr3_nt: TGTGCCAGCAGCCAATTGACAGGGGGATTCTACGAGCAGTACTTC

clone_size: many
v_call: TRBV5-5
j_call: TRBJ2-1
d_call: .
cdr3_aa: CASSLGQSYNEQFF
cdr3_nt: TGTGCCAGCAGCTTGGGACAGTCCTACAATGAGCAGTTCTTC

clone_size: many
v_call: TRBV2
j_call: TRBJ2-5
d_call: .
cdr3_aa: CASTRWGTVGETQYF
cdr3_nt: TGTGCCAGCACCCGGTGGGGGACTGTGGGGGAGACCCAGTACTTC

clone_size: many
v_call: TRBV20-1
j_call: TRBJ2-5
d_call: TRBD1
cdr3_aa: CSARGQGETQYF
cdr3_nt: TGCAGTGCTAGGGGACAGGGGGAGACCCAGTACTTC

clone_size: many
v_call: TRBV12-3/TRBV12-4
j_call: TRBJ1-2
d_call: .
cdr3_aa: CASSFRQAGYGYTF
cdr3_nt: TGTGCCAGCAGTTTCAGGCAGGCGGGCTATGGCTACACCTTC

clone_size: many
v_call: TRBV20-1
j_call: TRBJ1-2
d_call: .
cdr3_aa: CSAAMKVDYGYTF
cdr3_nt: TGCAGTGCCGCCATGAAGGTTGACTATGGCTACACCTTC

clone_size: many
v_call: TRBV14
j_call: TRBJ2-7
d_call: .
cdr3_aa: CASSFRGGARAYEQYF
cdr3_nt: TGTGCCAGCAGCTTTCGAGGGGGGGCTCGGGCCTACGAGCAGTACTTC

clone_size: many
v_call: TRBV5-1
j_call: TRBJ1-5
d_call: TRBD1
cdr3_aa: CASSPGTGGNQPQHF
cdr3_nt: TGCGCCAGCAGCCCGGGGACAGGTGGAAATCAGCCCCAGCATTTT

clone_size: many
v_call: TRBV6-2/TRBV6-3
j_call: TRBJ2-1
d_call: .
cdr3_aa: CASSYSVPNEQFF
cdr3_nt: TGTGCCAGCAGTTACTCGGTGCCAAATGAGCAGTTCTTC

clone_size: many
v_call: TRBV6-2/TRBV6-3
j_call: TRBJ1-5
d_call: .
cdr3_aa: CASSYGPLGSQPQHF
cdr3_nt: TGTGCCAGCAGTTACGGCCCTTTAGGGAGTCAGCCCCAGCATTTT

clone_size: .
v_call: TRBV5-1
j_call: TRBJ1-1
d_call: .
cdr3_aa: CASSSGKRVHTEAFF
cdr3_nt: TGCGCCAGCAGCTCCGGGAAGAGGGTACACACTGAAGCTTTCTTT

clone_size: many
v_call: TRBV9
j_call: TRBJ2-7
d_call: .
cdr3_aa: CASSVSIGTSGYEQYF
cdr3_nt: TGTGCCAGCAGCGTATCAATCGGGACCTCAGGCTACGAGCAGTACTTC

clone_size: many
v_call: TRBV5-6
j_call: TRBJ1-4
d_call: .
cdr3_aa: CASSLAGVSTNEKLFF
cdr3_nt: TGTGCCAGCAGCTTGGCGGGCGTGTCGACTAATGAAAAACTGTTTTTT

clone_size: many
v_call: TRBV20-1
j_call: TRBJ2-5
d_call: TRBD2
cdr3_aa: CSASHLAGVSETQYF
cdr3_nt: TGCAGTGCTAGTCACCTAGCGGGGGTCAGCGAGACCCAGTACTTC

clone_size: .
v_call: TRBV7-6
j_call: TRBJ2-3
d_call: .
cdr3_aa: CASSSVGSTDTQYF
cdr3_nt: TGTGCCAGCAGTTCGGTAGGTTCTACAGATACGCAGTATTTT